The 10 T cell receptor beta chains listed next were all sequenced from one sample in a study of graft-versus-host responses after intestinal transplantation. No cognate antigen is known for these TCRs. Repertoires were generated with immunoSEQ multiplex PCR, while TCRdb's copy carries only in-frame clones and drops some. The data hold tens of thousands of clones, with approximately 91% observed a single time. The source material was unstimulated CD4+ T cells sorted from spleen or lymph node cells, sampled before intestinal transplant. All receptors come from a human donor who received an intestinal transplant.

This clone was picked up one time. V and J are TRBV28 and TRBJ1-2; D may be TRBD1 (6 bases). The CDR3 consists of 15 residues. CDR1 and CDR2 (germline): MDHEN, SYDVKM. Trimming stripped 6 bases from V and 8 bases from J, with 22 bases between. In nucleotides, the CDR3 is TGTGCCAGCAGCAGCCGGGGGGGGCCATCGCGAGGCTACACCTTC. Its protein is CASSSRGGPSRGYTF.

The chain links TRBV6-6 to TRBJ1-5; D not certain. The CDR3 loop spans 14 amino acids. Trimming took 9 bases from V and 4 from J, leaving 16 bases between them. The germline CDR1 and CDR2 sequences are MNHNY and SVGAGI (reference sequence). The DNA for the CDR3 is TGTGCCAGTGGTTTTGGAGGTCCAAATCAGCCCCAGCATTTT. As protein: CASGFGGPNQPQHF.

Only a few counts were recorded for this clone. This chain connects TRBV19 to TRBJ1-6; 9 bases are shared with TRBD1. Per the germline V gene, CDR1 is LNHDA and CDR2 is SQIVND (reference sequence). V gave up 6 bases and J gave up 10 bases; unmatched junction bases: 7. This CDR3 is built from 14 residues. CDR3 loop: CASSPTGGKSPLHF. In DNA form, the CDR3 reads TGTGCCAGTAGCCCAACAGGGGGCAAATCACCCCTCCACTTT.

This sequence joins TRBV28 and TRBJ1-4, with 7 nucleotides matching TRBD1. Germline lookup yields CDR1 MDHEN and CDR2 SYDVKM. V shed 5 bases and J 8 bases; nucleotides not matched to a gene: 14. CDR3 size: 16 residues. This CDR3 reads CASSPREQGLSEKLFF. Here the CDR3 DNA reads TGTGCCAGCAGTCCGAGAGAACAGGGGTTGAGCGAAAAACTGTTTTTT.

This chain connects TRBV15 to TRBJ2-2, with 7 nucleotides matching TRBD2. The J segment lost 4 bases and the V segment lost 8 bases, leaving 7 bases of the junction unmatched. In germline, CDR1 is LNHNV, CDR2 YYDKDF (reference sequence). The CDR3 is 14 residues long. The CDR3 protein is CATGLEVGTGELFF. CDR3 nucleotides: TGTGCCACCGGACTAGAGGTCGGCACCGGGGAGCTGTTTTTT. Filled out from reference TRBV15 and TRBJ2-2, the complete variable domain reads DAMVIQNPRYQVTQFGKPVTLSCSQTLNHNVMYWYQQKSSQAPKLLFHYYDKDFNNEADTPDNFQSRRPNTSFCFLDIRSPGLGDTAMYLCATGLEVGTGELFFGEGSRLTVL.

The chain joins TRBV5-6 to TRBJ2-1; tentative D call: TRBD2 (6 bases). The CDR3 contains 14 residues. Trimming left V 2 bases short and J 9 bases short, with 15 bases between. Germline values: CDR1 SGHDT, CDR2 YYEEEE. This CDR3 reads CASSLKRLVSEQFF. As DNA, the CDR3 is TGTGCCAGCAGCTTAAAACGACTAGTGTCTGAGCAGTTCTTC. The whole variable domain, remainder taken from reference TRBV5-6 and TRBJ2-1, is DAGVTQSPTHLIKTRGQQVTLRCSPKSGHDTVSWYQQALGQGPQFIFQYYEEEERQRGNFPDRFSGHQFPNYSSELNVNALLLGDSALYLCASSLKRLVSEQFFGPGTRLTVL.

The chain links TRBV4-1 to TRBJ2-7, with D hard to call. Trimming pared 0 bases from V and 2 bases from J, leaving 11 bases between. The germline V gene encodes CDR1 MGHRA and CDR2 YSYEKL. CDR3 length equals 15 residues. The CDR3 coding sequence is TGCGCCAGCAGCCAAGAGTTCACATTCCCCTACGAGCAGTACTTC. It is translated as CASSQEFTFPYEQYF.

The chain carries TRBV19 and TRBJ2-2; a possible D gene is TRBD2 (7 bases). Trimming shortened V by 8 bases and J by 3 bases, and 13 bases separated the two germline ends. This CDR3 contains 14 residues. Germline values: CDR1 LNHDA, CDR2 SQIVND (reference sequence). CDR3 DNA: TGTGCCAGTTCCCGGGGGGCGGACACCGGGGAGCTGTTTTTT. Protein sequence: CASSRGADTGELFF.

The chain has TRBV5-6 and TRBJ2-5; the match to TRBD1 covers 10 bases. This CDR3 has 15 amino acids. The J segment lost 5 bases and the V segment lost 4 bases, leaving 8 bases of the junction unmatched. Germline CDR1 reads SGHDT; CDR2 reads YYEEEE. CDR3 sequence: CASSAIGTGVETQYF. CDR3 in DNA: TGTGCCAGCAGCGCCATCGGGACAGGGGTGGAGACCCAGTACTTC.

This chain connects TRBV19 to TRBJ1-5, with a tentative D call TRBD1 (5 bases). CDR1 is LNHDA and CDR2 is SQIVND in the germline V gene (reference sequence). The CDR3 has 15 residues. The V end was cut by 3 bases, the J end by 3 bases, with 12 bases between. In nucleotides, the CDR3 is TGTGCCAGTAGTATGGGGGGAAGTTCCAATCAGCCCCAGCATTTT. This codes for CASSMGGSSNQPQHF. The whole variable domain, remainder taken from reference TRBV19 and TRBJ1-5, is DGGITQSPKYLFRKEGQNVTLSCEQNLNHDAMYWYRQDPGQGLRLIYYSQIVNDFQKGDIAEGYSVSREKKESFPLTVTSAQKNPTAFYLCASSMGGSSNQPQHFGDGTRLSIL.